The 17 T cell receptor beta chains below come from one sample, sequenced in a study of Ad26.COV2.S vaccination and SARS-CoV-2 variants. Clones were read by immunoSEQ multiplex PCR, and TCRdb kept only the in-frame ones, dropping some. Of 330,000 or so clones listed, roughly 90% were seen once; the top ten hold over 5%. Treatment specified: some 20 received Ad26.COV2.S at low or high dose, single or two shots; 5 received placebo; per-sample allocation not given. Following the first vaccine or placebo injection, samples were taken on day 63. The sample was peripheral blood, taken in a trial of Ad26.COV2.S vaccine versus placebo. All receptors come from a person aged 18-65 years who received the Ad26.COV2.S COVID-19 vaccine or a placebo.

The V call is TRBV11-2, the J call TRBJ1-1; D gene unclear. CDR1 and CDR2 from the germline V gene are SGHAT and FQNNGV. The CDR3 sequence is 17 residues long. Trimming removed 5 bases from V and 3 bases from J, with 22 bases in between. The CDR3 coding sequence is TGTGCCAGCAGCAAAGAAACTGCCGCGGTTTGGTACACTGAAGCTTTCTTT. The encoded protein is CASSKETAAVWYTEAFF.

This sequence joins TRBV7-9 and TRBJ2-3, with D possibly being TRBD1 or TRBD2 (6 bases each). Per the germline V gene, CDR1 is SEHNR and CDR2 is FQNEAQ (reference sequence). V lost 3 bases, J lost 9 bases, and 25 bases lay in between. There are 17 residues in the CDR3. The CDR3 DNA reads TGTGCCAGCAGCTTTTCAAACCGGGGGCCTAAGGGGGACACGCAGTATTTT. Amino acid sequence: CASSFSNRGPKGDTQYF.

The chain carries TRBV3-1 (or the pseudogene TRBV3-2) and TRBJ1-1; D is undetermined. The CDR3 is 14 residues long. Germline CDR1 LGHDT, CDR2 YNNKEL (reference sequence). V lost 1 base and J 8 bases, leaving 14 bases between the germline ends. The CDR3 region is CASSQAIEGSEAFF. The CDR3 DNA is TGTGCCAGCAGCCAAGCAATAGAGGGTTCAGAAGCTTTCTTT.

V is TRBV27 and J is TRBJ2-3, with 7 bases aligning to TRBD1. CDR1 MNHEY and CDR2 SMNVEV come from the germline V gene (reference sequence). The CDR3 totals 14 residues. J lost 4 bases, V lost 4 bases, and 5 bases had no gene match. In nucleotides, the CDR3 is TGTGCCAGCAGTTCCCGACAGGGTCCAGATACGCAGTATTTT. Encoded protein: CASSSRQGPDTQYF.

J is TRBJ1-2 and V is TRBV18; TRBD1 might be the D (5 bases). The V gene's germline CDR1 is KGHSH and CDR2 LQKENI. V lost 2 bases and J lost 8, with 27 bases in between. There are 18 residues in the CDR3. This chain's CDR3 is CASSPGLAGRRPGEGYTF. DNA for the CDR3: TGTGCCAGCTCACCAGGGCTGGCAGGTCGGCGACCGGGGGAAGGCTACACCTTC.

This clone was seen a single time. The rearrangement links TRBV3-1 (or the pseudogene TRBV3-2) to TRBJ1-1, with D tentatively TRBD1 (5 bases). The CDR3 sequence is 15 residues long. The V and J ends lost 4 bases and 1 base respectively, with 13 bases between them. Germline V gene data show CDR1 as LGHDT and CDR2 as YNNKEL (reference sequence). The CDR3 DNA sequence: TGTGCCAGCAGCCGACCGGGCCAGGGGAACACTGAAGCTTTCTTT. Its translation is CASSRPGQGNTEAFF.

CDR3 loop: CASSYFRVGTGELFF. CDR3 nucleotides: TGTGCCAGCAGTTACTTTAGGGTCGGCACCGGGGAGCTGTTTTTT. V and J are TRBV6-2 or TRBV6-3 and TRBJ2-2; D gene ambiguous. This CDR3 is 15 amino acids long. Trimming left V 1 base short and J 4 bases short, with 10 bases between. Germline V gives CDR1 MNHEY, CDR2 SVGEGT.

The chain uses TRBV28 and TRBJ1-1, with D unresolved. The germline V gene encodes CDR1 MDHEN and CDR2 SYDVKM. Trimming took off 1 base at V and 7 bases at J, with 10 bases between the two ends. The CDR3 extends over 13 amino acids. The CDR3 loop is CASSLSPRFEAFF. Written as DNA, the CDR3 is TGTGCCAGCAGTTTATCCCCCAGATTTGAAGCTTTCTTT.

The gene calls are TRBV27 and TRBJ1-1; no reliable D call. V dropped 5 bases and J dropped 0 bases, with 10 bases sitting between them. CDR3 length: 14 residues. Per the germline V gene, CDR1 is MNHEY and CDR2 is SMNVEV (reference sequence). The CDR3 DNA follows: TGTGCCAGCAGTCCCCTTCAATTGAACACTGAAGCTTTCTTT. Its translation is CASSPLQLNTEAFF.

CDR3 nucleotide sequence: TGTGCCAGCAGCCCCGAGACAGGGAGGAATTCACCCCTCCACTTT. It is translated as CASSPETGRNSPLHF. V usage is TRBV7-9 and J usage is TRBJ1-6; TRBD1 matches 7 bases. Germline CDR1 and CDR2: SEHNR and FQNEAQ (reference sequence). The CDR3 length is 15 residues. The trim removed 5 bases at V and 7 bases at J, leaving 8 bases unmatched. The complete variable domain, with remaining parts taken from reference TRBV7-9 and TRBJ1-6, reads DTGVSQNPRHKITKRGQNVTFRCDPISEHNRLYWYRQTLGQGPEFLTYFQNEAQLEKSRLLSDRFSAERPKGSFSTLEIQRTEQGDSAMYLCASSPETGRNSPLHFGNGTRLTVT.

The V gene is TRBV9, the J gene TRBJ1-1; perhaps TRBD1 as D (6 bases). The V gene lost 1 base and the J gene lost 2 bases, with 9 bases spanning the gap. The length of the CDR3 is 14 residues. Germline V CDR1 and CDR2: SGDLS, YYNGEE. The CDR3 protein is CASSVRTANTEAFF. The CDR3 DNA reads TGTGCCAGCAGCGTAAGGACAGCCAACACTGAAGCTTTCTTT. The full variable domain, its missing parts supplied by reference TRBV9 and TRBJ1-1, is DSGVTQTPKHLITATGQRVTLRCSPRSGDLSVYWYQQSLDQGLQFLIQYYNGEERAKGNILERFSAQQFPDLHSELNLSSLELGDSALYFCASSVRTANTEAFFGQGTRLTVV.

Only one count was recorded for this clone. The rearrangement uses TRBV19 and TRBJ2-1; a possible D gene is TRBD2 (6 bases). CDR1 LNHDA and CDR2 SQIVND come from the germline V gene (reference sequence). CDR3 size: 15 residues. Trimming removed 1 base at V and 3 bases at J, with 10 bases between. The CDR3 loop reads CASSIVSSVYNEQFF. In DNA form, the CDR3 reads TGTGCCAGTAGTATAGTGTCTAGCGTCTACAATGAGCAGTTCTTC.

The rearrangement uses TRBV6-5 and TRBJ1-2, with a tentative D call TRBD1 (6 bases). Germline V gene lookup returns CDR1 MNHEY and CDR2 SVGAGI. The CDR3 covers 13 residues. The ends were cut back, 2 bases at V and 4 bases at J, with 8 bases in the middle. The CDR3 region has the DNA TGTGCCAGCAGTTACGGACAGCGCTATGGCTACACCTTC. Residues: CASSYGQRYGYTF.

The CDR3 protein is CASRWPGNQNIQYF. CDR3 in DNA: TGTGCCAGTAGATGGCCGGGAAACCAAAACATTCAGTACTTC. The J gene is TRBJ2-4, the V gene TRBV19; D may be TRBD2 (5 bases). The CDR3 length is 14 residues. V dropped 6 bases and J dropped 5 bases, with 14 bases sitting between them. Germline values: CDR1 LNHDA, CDR2 SQIVND (reference sequence).

This clone was counted only a few times. CDR3 amino acids: CASSQGWPIYNSPLHF. The CDR3 coding sequence is TGTGCCAGCAGTCAGGGCTGGCCTATCTATAATTCACCCCTCCACTTT. The chain is built from TRBV25-1 and TRBJ1-6; D possibly corresponds to TRBD1 (5 bases). There are 16 residues in the CDR3. Per germline, CDR1 MGHDK and CDR2 SYGVNS. V shed 5 bases and J shed 3 bases, with 14 bases lying between them.

This clone was found once. V is TRBV7-8 and J is TRBJ2-7; TRBD2 matches 7 bases. J lost 7 bases, V lost 5 bases, and 8 bases had no gene match. Germline V gives CDR1 SGHVS, CDR2 FQNEAQ. The CDR3 sequence is 13 residues long. This chain's CDR3 is CASSRDYQREQYF. CDR3 coding DNA: TGTGCCAGCAGCCGGGACTACCAAAGGGAGCAGTACTTC.

This sequence joins TRBV28 and TRBJ1-2; the D gene is possibly TRBD1 (5 bases). The V end was cut by 3 bases, the J end by 3 bases, with 11 bases between. CDR1 is MDHEN, CDR2 SYDVKM, per germline. The CDR3 totals 14 residues. CDR3 bases: TGTGCCAGCAGTTTGATTGCAGGGCACTATGGCTACACCTTC. It yields the protein CASSLIAGHYGYTF.